The sample holds a few counts of the clone carrying this TCR beta chain. Antigen specificity is unknown. This entry belongs to a study of T cells after yellow fever vaccination. This CDR3 is built from 13 residues. Germline CDR1 is DFQATT and CDR2 is SNEGSKA (reference sequence). Between the trimmed V and J ends, which lost 2 bases and 7 bases, there was a span of 11 bases. Notes on the study in general: It was a small share of clonotypes that appeared in both CD4 and CD8 compartments. FACS-sorted repertoires might harbor abundant contaminating clonotypes from the bulk population.

Template switching with 5'RACE generated the TCR cDNA and added a universal primer site and UMIs. MiXCR, run by TCRdb on the 5' RACE reads, gives a single entry per CDR3 protein. The sample has around 340,000 distinct CDR3 sequences; under 15% are singletons. V is TRBV20-1 and J is TRBJ1-4, with a tentative D call TRBD1 (6 bases). The sequence derives from a young man who received the YFV17D yellow fever vaccine. The specimen was CD4+ T cells sorted from PBMCs, collected 15 days after the yellow fever booster vaccination. Written as DNA, the CDR3 is TGCAGTGCTAGACCGACAGGAGGTGAAAAACTGTTTTTT. Its protein product is CSARPTGGEKLFF.